The 23 T cell receptor beta chains in this list originate from one sample, sequenced in a study of shared clonotypes between healthy human individuals. Some clones are missing from TCRdb's copy, which holds only in-frame ones; the method was immunoSEQ multiplex PCR. The table records approximately 2,300,000 clones, 80% to 95% of them present only once. Sequenced: naive CD4+ T cells from PBMCs. Subset of the sample: CD45RA+ positively selected. The receptors come from a man in his late teens or twenties in good health. Some clones in this sample may be carry-over from other donors' samples.

V and J are TRBV6-6 and TRBJ1-2; D possibly corresponds to TRBD1 (5 bases). Per germline, CDR1 MNHNY and CDR2 SVGAGI (reference sequence). CDR3 length: 14 amino acids. Between the trimmed V and J ends, which lost 11 bases and 3 bases, there was a span of 19 bases. The CDR3 region has the DNA TGTGCCGTTATAGGGGAGATGGGTTACTATGGCTACACCTTC. Residues: CAVIGEMGYYGYTF.

V and J are TRBV6-1 and TRBJ2-7; D remains unclear. V lost 0 bases to trimming and J lost 2 bases, with 8 bases between them. CDR1 is MNHNS and CDR2 is SASEGT in the germline V gene. This CDR3 is 14 amino acids long. CDR3 coding DNA: TGTGCCAGCAGTGAAGCGCCATCGACCTACGAGCAGTACTTC. It codes for CASSEAPSTYEQYF.

This chain's CDR3 is CASSLGGIGDGYTF. In DNA form, the CDR3 reads TGTGCCAGCAGCTTGGGGGGAATTGGGGACGGCTACACCTTC. This chain joins TRBV5-6 and TRBJ1-2; D possibly corresponds to TRBD1 (5 bases). The germline V gene encodes CDR1 SGHDT and CDR2 YYEEEE. CDR3 length equals 14 residues. V was pared by 0 bases and J by 8 bases, with 14 bases between.

The CDR3 coding sequence is TGTGCCAGCAGCTTGATAACCCCCCCTCCAGGAGACGGCTACACCTTC. Protein: CASSLITPPPGDGYTF. The V and J genes are TRBV7-9 and TRBJ1-2; D uncertain. The V and J ends lost 3 bases and 8 bases respectively, with 22 bases between them. The CDR3 length is 16 residues. Per germline, CDR1 SEHNR and CDR2 FQNEAQ (reference sequence).

The count of this clone is one. V is TRBV10-3 and J is TRBJ2-1; 9 nucleotides line up with TRBD2. Germline V gene data show CDR1 as ENHRY and CDR2 as SYGVKD. The V gene end was trimmed by 3 bases and the J gene end by 4 bases; junction bases not matched to a gene: 4. The CDR3 is 15 residues long. The CDR3 loop is CAISDQREVYNEQFF. DNA for the CDR3: TGTGCCATCAGTGACCAGCGGGAGGTTTACAATGAGCAGTTCTTC.

About this clone itself: Other DNA variants within this sample encode the same CDR3. V is TRBV20-1 and J is TRBJ2-3; D gene uncertain. Deletions cut 6 bases from V and 1 base from J, with 2 bases between. The CDR3 is 10 residues long. CDR1 is DFQATT and CDR2 is SNEGSKA in the germline V gene (reference sequence). CDR3 nucleotide sequence: TGCAGTGCGCGCACAGATACGCAGTATTTT. It translates to CSARTDTQYF.

The chain has TRBV5-1 and TRBJ2-3; 9 bases match TRBD2. Germline lookup yields CDR1 SGHRS and CDR2 YFSETQ. The length of the CDR3 is 18 residues. After removal of 3 bases from V and 0 bases from J, the junction contained 11 bases not matched to a gene. CDR3 sequence (DNA): TGCGCCAGCAGCTCCAATGGACTAGCGCGGTCTAGCACAGATACGCAGTATTTT. Translating gives CASSSNGLARSSTDTQYF.

The chain is built from TRBV5-4 and TRBJ1-2, with a tentative D call TRBD1 (5 bases). CDR3 length equals 19 residues. V lost 0 bases and J lost 5, with 26 bases in between. Germline lookup yields CDR1 SGHNT and CDR2 YYREEE (reference sequence). The CDR3 nucleotides read TGTGCCAGCAGCTTGGCGGGAACCCTAAGGACGAGGGGAGGGTATGGCTACACCTTC. Its protein product is CASSLAGTLRTRGGYGYTF.

The V call is TRBV29-1, the J call TRBJ1-2; D not certain. Trimming removed 3 bases at V and 4 bases at J, with 3 bases between. The germline V gene has CDR1 SQVTM and CDR2 ANQGSEA. This CDR3 is built from 10 residues. The CDR3 nucleotides are TGCAGCGTTGATGGCTATGGCTACACCTTC. Translation: CSVDGYGYTF.

The J gene is TRBJ1-2, the V gene TRBV9, with 7 bases that match TRBD1. V lost 2 bases and J lost 8; bases outside the gene matches: 9. CDR3 size: 14 residues. Germline CDR1 reads SGDLS; CDR2 reads YYNGEE. The CDR3 region has the DNA TGTGCCAGCAGCGTTACCCGGGACAGCGACGGCTACACCTTC. The encoded protein is CASSVTRDSDGYTF.

With regard to this clone: Other DNA sequences in this sample translate to the same CDR3. The chain links TRBV19 to TRBJ2-1; 8 bases line up with TRBD1. Per germline, CDR1 LNHDA and CDR2 SQIVND (reference sequence). The J segment lost 3 bases and the V segment lost 1 base, leaving 2 bases of the junction unmatched. There are 15 residues in the CDR3. CDR3 bases: TGTGCCAGTAGTATAGGTACAGGGGGCTACAATGAGCAGTTCTTC. Protein: CASSIGTGGYNEQFF.

This chain connects TRBV7-9 to TRBJ1-2; D call uncertain. V lost 3 bases and J lost 5, with 7 bases in between. Looked up from germline, CDR1 is SEHNR and CDR2 is FQNEAQ (reference sequence). CDR3 length: 12 amino acids. DNA of the CDR3: TGTGCCAGCAGCTTCGGGGTGTATGGCTACACCTTC. Amino acids: CASSFGVYGYTF. Looking up the rest from reference TRBV7-9 and TRBJ1-2 gives the full variable domain: DTGVSQNPRHKITKRGQNVTFRCDPISEHNRLYWYRQTLGQGPEFLTYFQNEAQLEKSRLLSDRFSAERPKGSFSTLEIQRTEQGDSAMYLCASSFGVYGYTFGSGTRLTVV.

The chain has TRBV5-1 and TRBJ2-5; possibly TRBD1 for D (6 bases). Looked up from germline, CDR1 is SGHRS and CDR2 is YFSETQ. The V gene lost 0 bases and the J gene lost 3 bases, with 12 bases spanning the gap. The CDR3 contains 15 residues. The CDR3 sequence: CASSLAPGVEETQYF. CDR3 DNA: TGCGCCAGCAGCTTGGCCCCAGGGGTGGAAGAGACCCAGTACTTC.

This clone was observed a handful of times. The V and J genes are TRBV25-1 and TRBJ1-1; D gene uncertain. The CDR3 is 11 amino acids. Trimming shortened V by 6 bases and J by 10 bases, and 12 bases separated the two germline ends. CDR1 MGHDK and CDR2 SYGVNS come from the germline V gene. As DNA, the CDR3 is TGTGCCAGCAGCGAGCTCAGACGAGCTTTCTTT. This codes for CASSELRRAFF.

The genes are TRBV7-8 and TRBJ1-5; 8 nucleotides agree with TRBD1. The CDR3 consists of 15 residues. Germline V lookup: CDR1 SGHVS, CDR2 FQNEAQ. The ends lost 7 bases at V and 2 bases at J; junction bases unmatched: 7. DNA of the CDR3: TGTGCCAGCACCAAGGACAGGGTCGGCAATCAGCCCCAGCATTTT. It is translated as CASTKDRVGNQPQHF.

Comments on this clone: This specimen includes other DNA sequences encoding the same CDR3. The chain has TRBV5-1 and TRBJ2-6; no clear D. The CDR3 contains 15 residues. CDR1 and CDR2 (germline): SGHRS, YFSETQ. Trimming pared 2 bases from V and 0 bases from J, leaving 6 bases between. CDR3 region: CASSFGNSGANVLTF. CDR3 DNA sequence: TGCGCCAGCAGCTTTGGGAACTCTGGGGCCAACGTCCTGACTTTC. The full variable domain, completed using reference TRBV5-1 and TRBJ2-6, is KAGVTQTPRYLIKTRGQQVTLSCSPISGHRSVSWYQQTPGQGLQFLFEYFSETQRNKGNFPGRFSGRQFSNSRSEMNVSTLELGDSALYLCASSFGNSGANVLTFGAGSRLTVL.

The chain combines TRBV10-1 with TRBJ2-2; 13 nucleotides align to TRBD2. The V and J ends lost 3 bases and 4 bases, in that order; junction bases with no gene match: 2. The CDR3 has 16 amino acids. In germline, CDR1 is WNHNN, CDR2 SYGVQD (reference sequence). DNA of the CDR3: TGCGCCAGCAGTGAACTAGCGGGAGGGGGCACCGGGGAGCTGTTTTTT. Its protein is CASSELAGGGTGELFF.

The V and J genes are TRBV2 and TRBJ1-3, with D hard to call. V was shortened by 6 bases and J by 0 bases, with 12 bases between the two germline ends. CDR3 length equals 15 residues. Germline V gene lookup returns CDR1 SNHLY and CDR2 FYNNEI. Here the CDR3 reads CASRLAAFSGNTIYF. Written as DNA, the CDR3 is TGTGCCAGCAGGCTAGCCGCGTTCTCTGGAAACACCATATATTTT.

This rearrangement joins TRBV6-5 to TRBJ2-7; 11 nucleotides agree with TRBD1. The CDR3 is 15 amino acids. Germline loops: CDR1 MNHEY, CDR2 SVGAGI. V trimming: 6 bases; J trimming: 3 bases; junction bases outside the gene matches: 7. CDR3 nucleotide sequence: TGTGCCAGCAGGATGGGGACAGGGGGATTCTACGAGCAGTACTTC. Translated, it gives CASRMGTGGFYEQYF.

This clone was seen once. The J gene is TRBJ2-2, the V gene TRBV9; 7 bases map to TRBD2. The germline gives CDR1 SGDLS, CDR2 YYNGEE. Trimming removed 0 bases from V and 2 bases from J; junction bases left unmatched: 4. CDR3 length equals 16 residues. CDR3 protein: CASSVEAGVNTGELFF. The CDR3 DNA is TGTGCCAGCAGCGTAGAGGCGGGAGTCAACACCGGGGAGCTGTTTTTT.

The chain is built from TRBV29-1 and TRBJ1-2; D perhaps matches TRBD1 (5 bases). The germline gives CDR1 SQVTM, CDR2 ANQGSEA. V dropped 8 bases and J dropped 4 bases, with 17 bases sitting between them. The CDR3 is 13 amino acids. The CDR3 protein is CSLSQGSGYGYTF. For the CDR3, the DNA is TGCAGCCTCTCTCAGGGTTCCGGCTATGGCTACACCTTC.

This chain links TRBV7-2 with TRBJ1-4, with TRBD1 matching over 8 bases. With V trimmed by 4 bases and J by 7 bases, 5 bases remained unmatched. This CDR3 spans 14 amino acids. Germline V CDR1 and CDR2: SGHTA, FQGNSA. The CDR3 DNA is TGTGCCAGCAGCTATAACAGGGGGACTGAAAAACTGTTTTTT. It encodes CASSYNRGTEKLFF.

This sequence joins TRBV28 and TRBJ1-5, with 9 bases matching TRBD1. Looked up from germline, CDR1 is MDHEN and CDR2 is SYDVKM. Trimming cost V 5 bases and J 6 bases; bases outside gene matches: 8. CDR3 length equals 15 residues. The CDR3 nucleotides read TGTGCCAGCAGTCCACGGGACAGGGCTGGTCAGCCCCAGCATTTT. Translated: CASSPRDRAGQPQHF.